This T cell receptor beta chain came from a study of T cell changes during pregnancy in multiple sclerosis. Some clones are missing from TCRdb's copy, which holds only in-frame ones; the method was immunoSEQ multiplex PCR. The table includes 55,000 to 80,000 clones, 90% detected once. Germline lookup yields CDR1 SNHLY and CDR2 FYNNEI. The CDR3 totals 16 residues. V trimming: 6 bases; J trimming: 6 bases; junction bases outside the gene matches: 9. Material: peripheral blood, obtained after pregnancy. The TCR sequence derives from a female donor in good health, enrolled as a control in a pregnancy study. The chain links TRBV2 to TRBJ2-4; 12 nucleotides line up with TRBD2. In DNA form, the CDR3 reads TGTGCCAGCAGGCGGCTGCTAGCGGGGGGGCGAAACATTCAGTACTTC. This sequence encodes CASRRLLAGGRNIQYF.